This is a list of T cell receptor beta chains from one sample in a study of shared clonotypes between healthy human individuals. Repertoires were generated with immunoSEQ multiplex PCR, while TCRdb's copy carries only in-frame clones and drops some. The top ten clones hold approximately 0.4% of a sample with 2 million to 2.5 million clones, 85% to 95% of them seen once. The sequencing input was naive CD4+ T cells from PBMCs. These receptors were obtained from a man between 18 and 29 years old in good health. Some clones in this sample may be carry-over from other donors' samples. Both conserved end residues are part of each CDR3. D genes are given only for firm matches. For some rows the clone size is stated as once, few or many, or as a class when expanded; others skip it.

CASSLKRRDGSWGTDTQYF	TGTGCCAGCAGCTTGAAAAGGAGAGATGGGTCGTGGGGCACAGATACGCAGTATTTT	TRBV7-9	TRBJ2-3	.	.
CASRTGEYYGYTF	TGTGCCAGCAGGACAGGGGAATACTATGGCTACACCTTC	TRBV2	TRBJ1-2	.	TRBD1
CASSFRANYGYTF	TGTGCCAGCAGTTTCAGAGCTAACTATGGCTACACCTTC	TRBV27	TRBJ1-2	.	.
CASSQQGATNEKLFF	TGTGCCAGCAGTCAACAGGGGGCAACTAATGAAAAACTGTTTTTT	TRBV7-9	TRBJ1-4	.	TRBD1
CASSFYRLETGELFF	TGTGCCAGCAGCTTCTACCGTCTAGAAACCGGGGAGCTGTTTTTT	TRBV7-8	TRBJ2-2	.	.
CASSSNSWEQFF	TGTGCCAGCAGCTCAAATTCGTGGGAGCAGTTCTTC	TRBV7-9	TRBJ2-1	.	.
CASSLTDGGHQPQHF	TGTGCCAGCAGTTTAACGGATGGGGGACATCAGCCCCAGCATTTT	TRBV27	TRBJ1-5	.	.
CASSPYIFFGTNYGYTF	TGTGCCAGCAGCCCATATATCTTTTTCGGGACAAACTATGGCTACACCTTC	TRBV28	TRBJ1-2	.	.
CASSWVETYEQYF	TGTGCCAGCAGTTGGGTCGAAACCTACGAGCAGTACTTC	TRBV6-6	TRBJ2-7	.	.
CASSEQGADYGYTF	TGTGCCAGCAGTGAACAGGGGGCAGACTATGGCTACACCTTC	TRBV2	TRBJ1-2	.	TRBD1
CATQEYYEQYF	TGTGCCACCCAAGAGTACTACGAGCAGTACTTC	TRBV10-3	TRBJ2-7	.	.
CASRPSTGITEAFF	TGTGCCAGCAGACCCTCGACAGGGATAACTGAAGCTTTCTTT	TRBV6-6	TRBJ1-1	.	TRBD1
CASSGQYQKDTQYF	TGTGCCAGCAGCGGACAGTACCAGAAAGATACGCAGTATTTT	TRBV28	TRBJ2-3	.	.
CASSLRSGTTGRHF	TGTGCCAGCAGTTTAAGGTCTGGGACGACAGGAAGGCATTTT	TRBV28	TRBJ1-5	.	.
CASSTSGGPYEQYF	TGTGCCAGTAGTACCTCGGGGGGTCCCTACGAGCAGTACTTC	TRBV19	TRBJ2-7	.	TRBD2
CASSRTGTGSTEAFF	TGCGCCAGCAGCCGAACCGGGACAGGGAGCACTGAAGCTTTCTTT	TRBV4-3	TRBJ1-1	.	TRBD1
CASSPSGRRTYNEQFF	TGTGCCAGCTCACCGAGCGGGAGAAGGACCTACAATGAGCAGTTCTTC	TRBV18	TRBJ2-1	.	TRBD2
CASSFSGRAATGELFF	TGTGCCAGCAGTTTTAGCGGGAGGGCCGCCACCGGGGAGCTGTTTTTT	TRBV7-8	TRBJ2-2	once	TRBD2
CASSAARGQGTYGYTF	TGTGCCAGCAGCGCCGCTCGGGGACAGGGGACCTATGGCTACACCTTC	TRBV9	TRBJ1-2	.	TRBD1
CASSLASSAGNTIYF	TGTGCCAGCAGCTTGGCTAGCTCAGCTGGAAACACCATATATTTT	TRBV5-6	TRBJ1-3	once	.
CASSFGGETQYF	TGTGCCAGCAGTTTTGGAGGGGAGACCCAGTACTTC	TRBV27	TRBJ2-5	.	.
CASPPAQGGLYTDTQYF	TGTGCCAGCCCTCCGGCCCAGGGGGGGCTATACACAGATACGCAGTATTTT	TRBV28	TRBJ2-3	.	.
CASSDPRGRNTIYF	TGTGCCAGCAGTGACCCCCGGGGGCGAAACACCATATATTTT	TRBV25-1	TRBJ1-3	.	.
CAWRGLYNEQFF	TGTGCCTGGAGAGGACTTTACAATGAGCAGTTCTTC	TRBV30	TRBJ2-1	.	.
CASSVGPGQGGATDTQYF	TGTGCCAGCAGCGTAGGTCCGGGACAGGGTGGAGCGACAGATACGCAGTATTTT	TRBV9	TRBJ2-3	.	TRBD1
CASSFYQGSSYEQYF	TGTGCCAGCAGCTTTTATCAAGGGAGCTCCTACGAGCAGTACTTC	TRBV7-9	TRBJ2-7	.	.
CASSQFTDRATEAFF	TGCGCCAGCAGCCAATTCACAGACAGGGCCACTGAAGCTTTCTTT	TRBV5-1	TRBJ1-1	.	TRBD1
CASSQGPYQPQHF	TGTGCCAGCAGCCAGGGACCTTATCAGCCCCAGCATTTT	TRBV14	TRBJ1-5	.	.
CASSLAGLLGHEQYF	TGTGCCAGCAGCTTAGCCGGCCTCCTGGGCCACGAGCAGTACTTC	TRBV7-2	TRBJ2-7	.	.
CASSEVVAASTDTQYF	TGTGCCAGCAGTGAAGTGGTAGCGGCTAGCACAGATACGCAGTATTTT	TRBV25-1	TRBJ2-3	once	.
CASTLQGNTEAFF	TGTGCCAGCACTCTTCAGGGGAACACTGAAGCTTTCTTT	TRBV6-5	TRBJ1-1	.	.
CASSIRDRGSHTEAFF	TGTGCCAGCAGCATCCGGGACAGGGGTTCGCACACTGAAGCTTTCTTT	TRBV21-1	TRBJ1-1	.	.
CASSPPGVVAGYEQYF	TGTGCCAGCAGCCCACCAGGGGTGGTGGCTGGCTACGAGCAGTACTTC	TRBV5-4	TRBJ2-7	.	.
CASSSGANEQYF	TGTGCCAGCAGTTCAGGGGCCAACGAGCAGTACTTC	TRBV5-4	TRBJ2-7	.	.
CASSVSGTILNEQFF	TGTGCCAGCAGCGTTAGCGGGACAATCCTTAATGAGCAGTTCTTC	TRBV7-9	TRBJ2-1	.	TRBD2
CASSFQGLISNQPQHF	TGTGCCAGCAGTTTTCAGGGACTGATTAGCAATCAGCCCCAGCATTTT	TRBV28	TRBJ1-5	.	.
CASSSWDRGTEAFF	TGTGCCAGCAGTTCATGGGACAGGGGCACTGAAGCTTTCTTT	TRBV6-6	TRBJ1-1	.	TRBD1
CSVAFWGAVYEQYF	TGCAGCGTTGCCTTTTGGGGGGCCGTCTACGAGCAGTACTTC	TRBV29-1	TRBJ2-7	.	.
CASSQVVGLEQFF	TGCGCCAGCAGCCAAGTTGTCGGGTTAGAACAGTTCTTC	TRBV4-3	TRBJ2-1	once	.
CAWSRRGPNQPQHF	TGTGCCTGGAGCCGGCGCGGCCCCAATCAGCCCCAGCATTTT	TRBV30	TRBJ1-5	.	.
CASRPWAGGPDTQYF	TGTGCCAGCAGGCCATGGGCGGGAGGGCCAGATACGCAGTATTTT	TRBV9	TRBJ2-3	.	TRBD2
CASSPNTEAFF	TGTGCCAGCAGCCCGAACACTGAAGCTTTCTTT	TRBV6-9	TRBJ1-1	.	.
CASSLDLAGGGYNEQFF	TGCGCCAGCAGCTTGGATTTAGCGGGAGGAGGCTACAATGAGCAGTTCTTC	TRBV5-1	TRBJ2-1	once	TRBD2
CASTARRTGELFF	TGTGCCAGCACCGCTAGGCGGACCGGGGAGCTGTTTTTT	TRBV28	TRBJ2-2	.	.
CAWAHSAYEQYF	TGTGCCTGGGCACACAGCGCATACGAGCAGTACTTC	TRBV30	TRBJ2-7	.	.
CAISQIGLAGSGANVLTF	TGTGCCATCAGTCAAATCGGACTAGCGGGATCTGGGGCCAACGTCCTGACTTTC	TRBV10-3	TRBJ2-6	once	TRBD2
CASSIGAGSYEQYF	TGTGCCAGTAGTATTGGGGCAGGGAGCTACGAGCAGTACTTC	TRBV19	TRBJ2-7	.	.
CASSLGRRINTGELFF	TGTGCCAGCAGCTTAGGGCGCAGGATTAACACCGGGGAGCTGTTTTTT	TRBV11-2	TRBJ2-2	.	.
CASSLSQLTDTQYF	TGTGCCAGCAGCTTATCTCAGCTCACAGATACGCAGTATTTT	TRBV7-7	TRBJ2-3	once	.
CASRPVGSTSVNEQFF	TGCGCCAGCAGACCCGTTGGCTCGACTAGCGTTAATGAGCAGTTCTTC	TRBV5-1	TRBJ2-1	.	TRBD2
CASSPYRGSQETQYF	TGTGCCAGCAGTCCATACAGGGGAAGTCAAGAGACCCAGTACTTC	TRBV28	TRBJ2-5	.	TRBD1
CASSLIAGEHEQFF	TGTGCCAGCAGCTTAATCGCAGGGGAACATGAGCAGTTCTTC	TRBV7-9	TRBJ2-1	.	.
CASREQGSRYNEQFF	TGTGCCAGCAGGGAACAGGGGTCCCGTTACAATGAGCAGTTCTTC	TRBV27	TRBJ2-1	.	TRBD1
CASNSNAGLAGVETQYF	TGTGCCAGTAACTCCAACGCCGGGCTAGCGGGAGTGGAGACCCAGTACTTC	TRBV19	TRBJ2-5	.	TRBD2
CASSAGLSNNEQFF	TGCGCCAGCAGCGCGGGACTTAGTAACAATGAGCAGTTCTTC	TRBV5-1	TRBJ2-1	.	.
CASSFSMAGSYEQYF	TGTGCCAGCAGTTTTTCCATGGCGGGATCCTACGAGCAGTACTTC	TRBV28	TRBJ2-7	.	.